Given below is one TCR beta chain in context. This CDR3 spans 13 amino acids. The entry originates in a study of blood T cell repertoires in COVID-19. Across the study: Samples came from the United States, Italy and Spain, spanning acute and convalescent COVID-19. Sources were T cells, B-cell-depleted T cells, or PBMCs; the material itself was cDNA or gDNA.

Per the authors' pipeline: Amplification with reference gene primers provided the estimates of nucleated cell counts. Produced via immunoSEQ multiplex PCR; TCRdb's table is partial and in-frame only. Clone size and V and J calls were adopted from that table, with D and trimming inferred from the DNA. The sample consists of fewer than 200,000 clones, approximately 85% of them appearing once. Input material: peripheral blood. The sequence was obtained from a man between 40 and 49 years old who had recovered from COVID-19. The chain has TRBV21-1 and TRBJ2-7; TRBD1, the D gene given by the table, was not confirmed from the DNA. TRBV21-1 is termed a pseudogene. CDR3 sequence reads: CASIGHRAYEQYF. CDR3 bases: TGTGCCAGCATCGGCCACAGGGCCTACGAGCAGTACTTC.